This TCR beta chain is drawn from a study of T cell responses to AZD1222 COVID-19 vaccine. Repertoires were generated with immunoSEQ multiplex PCR, while TCRdb's copy carries only in-frame clones and drops some. The sample holds some 120,000 clones, 75% to 90% seen once. This CDR3 is built from 15 residues. CDR1 is SGHDT and CDR2 is YYEEEE in the germline V gene. The V and J ends lost 0 bases and 5 bases respectively, with 15 bases between them. This receptor was taken from an adult who received the AZD1222 COVID-19 vaccine. The chain couples TRBV5-6 to TRBJ2-7, with unresolved D. The sequencing here drew on peripheral blood, taken 28 days after the second AZD1222 dose. Written as DNA, the CDR3 is TGTGCCAGCAGCTTGGTGAGTAGGAGTGGCAACGAGCAGTACTTC. This codes for CASSLVSRSGNEQYF.